The table lists the clone carrying this TCR beta chain with a few counts. The antigen remains unidentified. Germline loops: CDR1 DFQATT, CDR2 SNEGSKA (reference sequence). Trimming shortened V by 3 bases and J by 1 base, and 6 bases separated the two germline ends. The CDR3 covers 12 residues. A second PCR of roughly 7 to 11 cycles used a sample-barcoded 5' primer and a J-beta primer mix. Each TCR beta cDNA got a 12-nucleotide random molecular identifier. TCRdb processed the 5' RACE reads anew with MiXCR; each CDR3 protein has one entry. The sample carries hundreds of thousands of distinct CDR3 sequences, approximately 35% recorded once. The data were taken from a study of blood T cells in healthy people across ages. Whole-study findings and limits: When set beside aged donors, long-lived donors presented more naive CD4+ cells and higher diversity. The unknown donor CMV status may have confounded expanded clonotype changes. Unsorted PBMC input precluded a conclusive naive versus antigen-experienced comparison.

The sequence derives from a man younger than 35 in good health. The chain employs TRBV20-1 and TRBJ1-1; D is unresolved. The sequencing sample was made of blood. CDR3 bases: TGCAGTGCTAGCTTTCAGAACACTGAAGCTTTCTTT. Residues: CSASFQNTEAFF.